This T cell receptor beta chain was identified during a study of blood T cells in healthy people across ages. This CDR3 spans 16 amino acids. CDR1 is SGHRS, CDR2 YFSETQ, per germline. The J segment lost 0 bases and the V segment lost 4 bases, leaving 7 bases of the junction unmatched. Total RNA extracted from each sample amounted to at least 5 micrograms. This clonotype has only a few counts. For the second PCR, which ran for 7 to 11 cycles, a sample-barcoded 5' primer and a J-beta primer mix were used. In TCRdb, the 5' RACE reads were re-called with MiXCR into one record per CDR3 protein. Among about 580,000 distinct CDR3 sequences listed, around half were seen once.

This clonotype was obtained from a man older than 75 in good health. Sequencing input: blood. The chain joins TRBV5-1 to TRBJ2-1, with 7 bases lining up with TRBD1. The CDR3 DNA follows: TGCGCCAGCAGCCCGGAGACAGGGACCTCCTACAATGAGCAGTTCTTC. It encodes CASSPETGTSYNEQFF.